The clone carrying this TCR beta chain came up a few times. It was the library that attached unique molecular identifiers to individual cDNA molecules. In the source study's methods: 96,000 or so TCRs per sample was the median, with a range of about 20,000 to 690,600. From the RACE reads, TCRdb called clonotypes with MiXCR, one entry per CDR3 protein. TCRdb, not the original authors, processed these V and J calls. The sample lists 110,000 to 150,000 distinct CDR3 sequences; approximately 12% were seen once. These data originate in a study of human T cells and chemical hapten exposure. Study background: TCR yield per sample varied, mainly due to pooled library volumes.

Time point described: patch test 2, 6 weeks after DPC sensitization. Treatment indicated: therapeutic diphenylcyclopropenone sensitization with weekly scalp DPC. The CDR3 runs 18 residues. This TCR was sampled from a woman in her forties or fifties with alopecia areata. Some clones in this sample may be carry-over from other donors' samples. This chain connects TRBV21-1 to TRBJ2-2; TRBD1, the D gene given by the table, was not confirmed from the DNA. TRBV21-1 constitutes a pseudogene. Sample: whole blood, taken in connection with sensitization to the hapten diphenylcyclopropenone (DPC). The CDR3 region has the DNA TGTGCCAGCAGCAAAGAAGGCAGGGGGCTTTTGGACACCGGGGAGCTGTTTTTT. This translates into CASSKEGRGLLDTGELFF.